The 16 T cell receptor beta chains listed next were all sequenced from one sample in a study of T cells in Graves' hyperthyroidism and ophthalmopathy. Researchers amplified the TCR beta CDR3 regions from RNA transcripts. Researchers ran a first-round RT-PCR on the TCR CDR3 using the HTBI primer set. MiXCR was run by TCRdb on the multiplex PCR reads, yielding one entry per CDR3 protein. The sample yields around 600,000 distinct CDR3 sequences, about 45% seen once. The specimen was peripheral blood or thyroid tissue (not recorded which). The origin of the receptors is an adult man with Graves' disease, either hyperthyroidism or ophthalmopathy (not recorded which).

This sequence joins TRBV19 and TRBJ1-2; 9 bases agree with TRBD1. Germline assignment: CDR1 LNHDA and CDR2 SQIVND (reference sequence). V trimming: 8 bases; J trimming: 4 bases; junction bases outside the gene matches: 11. The CDR3 has 15 residues. The CDR3 sequence is CASHAGSTGGYGYTF. The CDR3 DNA sequence: TGTGCCAGTCACGCCGGGTCGACAGGGGGCTATGGCTACACCTTC.

The chain uses TRBV9 and TRBJ2-5; 9 bases agree with TRBD2. In germline, CDR1 is SGDLS, CDR2 YYNGEE. The V segment lost 0 bases and the J segment 2 bases; nucleotides outside the gene matches: 8. There are 17 residues in the CDR3. For the CDR3, the DNA is TGTGCCAGCAGCGTAGGAGGGCGGGGGGGGAATCAAGAGACCCAGTACTTC. Translation gives CASSVGGRGGNQETQYF. Variable domain in full (rest from reference TRBV9 and TRBJ2-5): DSGVTQTPKHLITATGQRVTLRCSPRSGDLSVYWYQQSLDQGLQFLIQYYNGEERAKGNILERFSAQQFPDLHSELNLSSLELGDSALYFCASSVGGRGGNQETQYFGPGTRLLVL.

This clonotype was recorded once. The chain recombines TRBV19 with TRBJ1-4, with D possibly being TRBD1 (6 bases). The CDR3 is 14 residues long. The V gene's germline CDR1 is LNHDA and CDR2 SQIVND (reference sequence). V was trimmed by 6 bases and J by 8 bases, leaving 16 bases between them. This CDR3 reads CASSARGLSEKLFF. CDR3 nucleotides: TGTGCCAGTAGCGCGCGGGGGCTTTCGGAAAAACTGTTTTTT.

This clonotype has a count of ten or more. V is TRBV24-1 and J is TRBJ2-2; 10 nucleotides match TRBD2. The germline CDR1 and CDR2 sequences are KGHDR and SFDVKD. J lost 5 bases, V lost 4 bases, and 6 bases had no gene match. The CDR3 sequence is 16 residues long. The DNA of the CDR3 is TGTGCCACCAGTGACCCTAGCGGGAGAGGGACCGGGGAGCTGTTTTTT. It specifies CATSDPSGRGTGELFF.

J is TRBJ2-7 and V is TRBV7-9, with D maybe TRBD1 (6 bases). The CDR3 is 17 amino acids. Trimming took off 4 bases at V and 3 bases at J, with 22 bases between the two ends. Germline V CDR1 and CDR2: SEHNR, FQNEAQ (reference sequence). Written as DNA, the CDR3 is TGTGCCAGCAGCTCCGGACAGTCGGGTATCCATGGCTACGAGCAGTACTTC. As protein: CASSSGQSGIHGYEQYF. The full variable domain, its missing parts supplied by reference TRBV7-9 and TRBJ2-7, is DTGVSQNPRHKITKRGQNVTFRCDPISEHNRLYWYRQTLGQGPEFLTYFQNEAQLEKSRLLSDRFSAERPKGSFSTLEIQRTEQGDSAMYLCASSSGQSGIHGYEQYFGPGTRLTVT.

Of note for this clonotype: This clone may be a read error of a much larger clone one base away. V and J are TRBV7-8 and TRBJ1-4; D is unresolved. Germline-derived CDR1 and CDR2 are SGHVS and FQNEAQ. The length of the CDR3 is 17 residues. The CDR3 reads CASSSPWNSSTNKKLFF. In DNA, the CDR3 is TGTGCCAGCAGCTCGCCTTGGAACAGTTCCACTAATAAAAAACTGTTTTTT. The variable domain in full, completed from reference TRBV7-8 and TRBJ1-4, reads GAGVSQSPRYKVAKRGQDVALRCDPISGHVSLFWYQQALGQGPEFLTYFQNEAQLDKSGLPSDRFFAERPEGSVSTLKIQRTQQEDSAVYLCASSSPWNSSTNKKLFFGSGTQLSVL.

The genes are TRBV19 and TRBJ1-5; D is unresolved. Trimming pared 6 bases from V and 0 bases from J, leaving 12 bases between. This CDR3 is 15 amino acids long. CDR1 is LNHDA and CDR2 is SQIVND in the germline V gene (reference sequence). DNA of the CDR3: TGTGCCAGTAGGGAGTCAGGTTATAGCAATCAGCCCCAGCATTTT. This sequence encodes CASRESGYSNQPQHF.

This clonotype was counted between two and nine times. The chain combines TRBV2 with TRBJ1-5; the D gene is possibly TRBD1 (6 bases). The CDR3 runs 13 residues. Trimming removed 8 bases at V and 2 bases at J, with 10 bases between. Germline CDR1 SNHLY, CDR2 FYNNEI. This CDR3 is CASGDNRNQPQHF. DNA of the CDR3: TGTGCCAGCGGGGACAATCGCAATCAGCCCCAGCATTTT.

This clonotype has a handful of counts. This chain links TRBV25-1 with TRBJ1-4, with 9 bases lining up with TRBD1. Germline CDR1 is MGHDK and CDR2 is SYGVNS. V lost 2 bases to trimming and J lost 3 bases; unmatched junction nucleotides: 7. The CDR3 is 17 residues long. CDR3 in amino acids: CASSEGGTGKANEKLFF. In DNA, the CDR3 is TGTGCCAGCAGTGAAGGGGGGACAGGGAAGGCTAATGAAAAACTGTTTTTT.

V gene TRBV20-1 combines with J gene TRBJ1-2; unclear D gene. From germline, CDR1 is DFQATT and CDR2 SNEGSKA (reference sequence). CDR3 length: 15 residues. V was pared by 6 bases and J by 4 bases, with 21 bases between. CDR3 sequence: CSATPSTRTAYGYTF. The CDR3, as DNA: TGCAGTGCAACCCCATCAACCCGGACCGCCTATGGCTACACCTTC.

Many counts were recorded for this clonotype. This sequence joins TRBV2 and TRBJ1-1, with D possibly matching TRBD1 (5 bases). This CDR3 contains 16 residues. V was shortened by 3 bases and J by 0 bases, with 14 bases between the two germline ends. Germline lookup yields CDR1 SNHLY and CDR2 FYNNEI. This CDR3 is CASSDLWTDMNTEAFF. The DNA of the CDR3 is TGTGCCAGCAGTGATCTGTGGACGGACATGAACACTGAAGCTTTCTTT.

The chain has TRBV20-1 and TRBJ2-5; D remains unclear. The CDR3 extends over 15 amino acids. Trimming cost V 6 bases and J 6 bases, with 23 bases left between them. Looked up from germline, CDR1 is DFQATT and CDR2 is SNEGSKA (reference sequence). CDR3 nucleotides: TGCAGTGCCGAATCCATGCTTGGCATACGAAAGACCCAGTACTTC. Protein: CSAESMLGIRKTQYF.

With regard to this clonotype: Being one base from a much bigger clone, this may be a read error. Without the conserved terminal phenylalanine or tryptophan, this CDR3 likely stems from a read error. This sequence joins TRBV29-1 and TRBJ2-2, with D unclear. This CDR3 contains 11 residues. The germline CDR1 and CDR2 sequences are SQVTM and ANQGSEA. V lost 5 bases and J 7 bases, leaving 8 bases between the germline ends. CDR3 coding DNA: TGCAGCGTTAAAGTCGGCGGGGAGCTGTTTTAT. Its translation is CSVKVGGELFY.

About this clonotype itself: With a much larger clone just one base away, this may be a read error. The rearrangement uses TRBV25-1 and TRBJ2-7; perhaps TRBD1 as D (5 bases). Germline values: CDR1 MGHDK, CDR2 SYGVNS. The CDR3 consists of 15 residues. The ends were cut back, 6 bases at V and 0 bases at J, with 15 bases in the middle. This CDR3 is CASSPGQLISYEQYF. Here the CDR3 DNA reads TGTGCCAGCAGCCCCGGACAATTGATCTCCTACGAGCAGTACTTC.

Written as DNA, the CDR3 is TGTGCCACCAGCAGAGACACCAATCAGCCCCAGTACTTC. This translates into CATSRDTNQPQYF. The chain is built from TRBV15 and TRBJ2-5; D unresolved. CDR1 is LNHNV, CDR2 YYDKDF, per germline (reference sequence). V was clipped by 0 bases and J by 9 bases, with 11 bases between them. The CDR3 covers 13 residues.

The J gene is TRBJ2-3, the V gene TRBV29-1; D gene ambiguous. The germline V gene encodes CDR1 SQVTM and CDR2 ANQGSEA. The CDR3 is 13 residues long. V dropped 7 bases and J dropped 1 base, with 12 bases sitting between them. This chain's CDR3 is CSGSATRTDTQYF. The CDR3 nucleotides read TGCAGCGGGTCGGCTACCCGCACAGATACGCAGTATTTT.